This T cell receptor beta chain was recorded in a study of glioma-infiltrating T cells. Trimming shortened V by 5 bases and J by 6 bases, and 14 bases separated the two germline ends. This CDR3 comprises 13 residues. In germline, CDR1 is DFQATT, CDR2 SNEGSKA (reference sequence). This clonotype has at least ten counts. Amplification of TCR alpha and beta CDR3 regions from RNA used iRepertoire nested multiplex PCR. MiXCR, applied by TCRdb to the multiplex PCR reads, yields one record per CDR3 protein. The sample includes fewer than 500,000 distinct CDR3 sequences, more than 35% of them seen just once. The sequence was collected from a human donor with low-grade glioma or glioblastoma, undergoing nonglioma brain surgery, or in good health (not recorded which). This sequence joins TRBV20-1 and TRBJ1-5; D call uncertain. Sequencing was carried out using glioma tissue, nonneoplastic brain tissue, or PBMCs (not recorded which). The CDR3 is CSAAPAPGQPQHF. CDR3 nucleotide sequence: TGCAGTGCTGCCCCCGCCCCCGGTCAGCCCCAGCATTTT.